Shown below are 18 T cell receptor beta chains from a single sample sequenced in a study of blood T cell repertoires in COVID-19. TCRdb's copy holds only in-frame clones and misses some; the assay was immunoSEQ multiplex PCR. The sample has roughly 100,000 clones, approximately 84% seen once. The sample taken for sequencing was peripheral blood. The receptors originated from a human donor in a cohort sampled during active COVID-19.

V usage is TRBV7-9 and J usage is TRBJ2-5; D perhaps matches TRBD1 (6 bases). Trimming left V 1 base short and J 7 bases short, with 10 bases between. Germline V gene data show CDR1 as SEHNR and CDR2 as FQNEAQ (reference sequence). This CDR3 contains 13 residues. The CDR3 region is CASSLGRGGTQYF. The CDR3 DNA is TGTGCCAGCAGCTTAGGAAGAGGGGGGACCCAGTACTTC.

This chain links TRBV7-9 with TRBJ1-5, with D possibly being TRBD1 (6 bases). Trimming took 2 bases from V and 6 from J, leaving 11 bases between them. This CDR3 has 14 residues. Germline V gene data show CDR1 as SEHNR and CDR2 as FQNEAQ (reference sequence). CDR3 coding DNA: TGTGCCAGCAGCTTATCCGGGGGGCGTCAGCCCCAGCATTTT. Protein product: CASSLSGGRQPQHF. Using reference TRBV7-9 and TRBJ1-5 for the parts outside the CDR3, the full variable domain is DTGVSQNPRHKITKRGQNVTFRCDPISEHNRLYWYRQTLGQGPEFLTYFQNEAQLEKSRLLSDRFSAERPKGSFSTLEIQRTEQGDSAMYLCASSLSGGRQPQHFGDGTRLSIL.

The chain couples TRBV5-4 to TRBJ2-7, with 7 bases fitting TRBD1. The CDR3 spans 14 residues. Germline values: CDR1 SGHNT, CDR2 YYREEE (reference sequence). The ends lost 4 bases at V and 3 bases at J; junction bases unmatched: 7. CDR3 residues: CASSPRQGHYEQYF. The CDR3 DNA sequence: TGTGCCAGCAGCCCCCGACAGGGCCACTACGAGCAGTACTTC.

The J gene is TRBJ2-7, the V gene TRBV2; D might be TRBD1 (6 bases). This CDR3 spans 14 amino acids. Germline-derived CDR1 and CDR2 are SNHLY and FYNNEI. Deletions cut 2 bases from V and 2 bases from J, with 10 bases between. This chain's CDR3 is CASSEQGSPYEQYF. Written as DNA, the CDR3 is TGTGCCAGCAGTGAACAGGGGAGTCCCTACGAGCAGTACTTC. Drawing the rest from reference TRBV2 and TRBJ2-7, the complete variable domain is EPEVTQTPSHQVTQMGQEVILRCVPISNHLYFYWYRQILGQKVEFLVSFYNNEISEKSEIFDDQFSVERPDGSNFTLKIRSTKLEDSAMYFCASSEQGSPYEQYFGPGTRLTVT.

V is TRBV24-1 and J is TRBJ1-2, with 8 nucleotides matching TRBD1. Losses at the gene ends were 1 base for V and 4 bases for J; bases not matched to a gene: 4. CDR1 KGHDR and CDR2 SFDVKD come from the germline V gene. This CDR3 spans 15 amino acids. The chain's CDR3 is CATSDFTGGSYGYTF. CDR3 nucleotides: TGTGCCACCAGTGATTTTACAGGGGGAAGCTATGGCTACACCTTC.

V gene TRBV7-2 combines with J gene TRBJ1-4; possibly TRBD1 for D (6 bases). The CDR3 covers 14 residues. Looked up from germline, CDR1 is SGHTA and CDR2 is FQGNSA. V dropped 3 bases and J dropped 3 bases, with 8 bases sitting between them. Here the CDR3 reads CASSLRQANEKLFF. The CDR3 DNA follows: TGTGCCAGCAGCTTGAGACAGGCTAATGAAAAACTGTTTTTT.

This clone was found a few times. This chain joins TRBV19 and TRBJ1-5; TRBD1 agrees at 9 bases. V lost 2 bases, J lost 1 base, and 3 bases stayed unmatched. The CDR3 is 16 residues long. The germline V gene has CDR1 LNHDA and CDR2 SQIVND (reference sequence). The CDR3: CASSIRDRVSNQPQHF. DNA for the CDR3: TGTGCCAGTAGTATAAGGGACAGGGTAAGCAATCAGCCCCAGCATTTT.

CDR3 amino acids: CASRIGTPNQPQHF. The CDR3 DNA is TGTGCCAGCAGAATTGGGACACCTAATCAGCCCCAGCATTTT. The chain has TRBV28 and TRBJ1-5, with D possibly being TRBD1 (6 bases). The CDR3 loop spans 14 amino acids. Germline CDR1 and CDR2: MDHEN and SYDVKM. V was cut by 6 bases and J by 4 bases, with 13 bases left in between.

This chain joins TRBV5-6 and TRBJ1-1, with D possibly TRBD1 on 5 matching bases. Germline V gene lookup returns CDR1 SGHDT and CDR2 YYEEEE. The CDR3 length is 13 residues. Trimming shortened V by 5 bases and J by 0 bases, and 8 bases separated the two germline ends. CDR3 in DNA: TGTGCCAGCAGGGGGCAGGTGAACACTGAAGCTTTCTTT. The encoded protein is CASRGQVNTEAFF. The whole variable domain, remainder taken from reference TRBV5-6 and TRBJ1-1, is DAGVTQSPTHLIKTRGQQVTLRCSPKSGHDTVSWYQQALGQGPQFIFQYYEEEERQRGNFPDRFSGHQFPNYSSELNVNALLLGDSALYLCASRGQVNTEAFFGQGTRLTVV.

CDR3 region: CASSVRQGPAGGYTF. CDR3 nucleotides: TGTGCCAGCAGCGTCCGACAGGGGCCCGCAGGCGGCTACACCTTC. This chain links TRBV9 with TRBJ1-2; 8 positions agree with TRBD1. This CDR3 spans 15 amino acids. V shed 2 bases and J 8 bases; nucleotides not matched to a gene: 11. CDR1 and CDR2 (germline): SGDLS, YYNGEE.

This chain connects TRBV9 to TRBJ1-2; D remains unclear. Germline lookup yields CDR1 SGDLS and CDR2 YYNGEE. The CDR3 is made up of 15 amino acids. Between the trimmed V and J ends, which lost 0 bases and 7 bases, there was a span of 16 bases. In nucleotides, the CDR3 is TGTGCCAGCAGCGTAGGTCAAGTGGGCTTGGGTGGCTACACCTTC. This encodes CASSVGQVGLGGYTF.

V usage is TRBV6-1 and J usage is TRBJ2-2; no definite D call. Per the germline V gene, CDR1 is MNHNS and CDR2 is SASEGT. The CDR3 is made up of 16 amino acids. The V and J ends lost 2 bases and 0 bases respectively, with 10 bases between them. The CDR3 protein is CASSEWYGANTGELFF. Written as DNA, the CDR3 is TGTGCCAGCAGTGAATGGTACGGAGCGAACACCGGGGAGCTGTTTTTT.

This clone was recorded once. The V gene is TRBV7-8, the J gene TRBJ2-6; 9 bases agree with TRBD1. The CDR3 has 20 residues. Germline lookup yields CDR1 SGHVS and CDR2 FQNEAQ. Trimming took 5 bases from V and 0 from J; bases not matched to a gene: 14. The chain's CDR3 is CASSHNYFGTGHSGANVLTF. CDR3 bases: TGTGCCAGCAGCCACAACTACTTTGGGACAGGGCACTCTGGGGCCAACGTCCTGACTTTC.

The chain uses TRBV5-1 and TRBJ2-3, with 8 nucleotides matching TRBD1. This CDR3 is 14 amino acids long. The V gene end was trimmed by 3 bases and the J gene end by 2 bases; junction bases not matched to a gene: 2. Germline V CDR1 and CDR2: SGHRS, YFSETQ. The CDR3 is CASSSTGDTDTQYF. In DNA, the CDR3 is TGCGCCAGCAGCTCGACAGGGGACACAGATACGCAGTATTTT. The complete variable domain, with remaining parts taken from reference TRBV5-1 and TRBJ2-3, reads KAGVTQTPRYLIKTRGQQVTLSCSPISGHRSVSWYQQTPGQGLQFLFEYFSETQRNKGNFPGRFSGRQFSNSRSEMNVSTLELGDSALYLCASSSTGDTDTQYFGPGTRLTVL.

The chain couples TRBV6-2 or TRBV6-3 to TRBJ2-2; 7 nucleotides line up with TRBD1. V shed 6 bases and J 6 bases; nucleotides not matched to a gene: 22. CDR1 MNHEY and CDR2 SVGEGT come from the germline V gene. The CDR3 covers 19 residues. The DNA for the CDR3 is TGTGCCAGCAGCTTCCCCATCGACCTCCGGGACAGAAGGTCCGGGGAGCTGTTTTTT. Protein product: CASSFPIDLRDRRSGELFF.

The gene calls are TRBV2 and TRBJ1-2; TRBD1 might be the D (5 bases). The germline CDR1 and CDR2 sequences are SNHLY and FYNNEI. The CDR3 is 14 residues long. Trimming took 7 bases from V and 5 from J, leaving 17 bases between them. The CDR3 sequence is CASNPSQVPYGYTF. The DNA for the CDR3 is TGTGCCAGCAACCCTTCACAGGTGCCTTATGGCTACACCTTC.

This CDR3 reads CASSLDYTGELFF. In nucleotides, the CDR3 is TGTGCCAGCAGTTTAGACTACACCGGGGAGCTGTTTTTT. The rearrangement links TRBV28 to TRBJ2-2; D ambiguous. This CDR3 spans 13 amino acids. With 2 bases removed from V and 3 bases from J, the gap between germline ends came to 4 bases. Per germline, CDR1 MDHEN and CDR2 SYDVKM.

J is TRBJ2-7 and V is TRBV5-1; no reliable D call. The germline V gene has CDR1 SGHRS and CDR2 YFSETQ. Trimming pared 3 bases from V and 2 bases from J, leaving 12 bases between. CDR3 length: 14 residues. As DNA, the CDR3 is TGCGCCAGCAGCTCACTCACCCGGGCCTACGAGCAGTACTTC. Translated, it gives CASSSLTRAYEQYF.